The clone carrying this TCR beta chain was seen only once. Only in-frame clones appear in the TCRdb table, and some are missing; sequencing was by immunoSEQ multiplex PCR. The profile covers about 73,000 clones, with less than 95% appearing a single time and approximately 6% taken by the ten largest. Trimming removed 5 bases from V and 9 bases from J, with 22 bases in between. The CDR3 has 16 residues. The V gene's germline CDR1 is SGHAT and CDR2 FQNNGV. The entry originates in a study of control samples from healthy donors and cancer patients. Sequenced: blood. V usage is TRBV11-2 and J usage is TRBJ2-2, with D perhaps assigned TRBD1 or TRBD2 (5 bases each). The receptor was isolated from a woman aged 40 to 50 in good health. In DNA form, the CDR3 reads TGTGCCAGCAGCCCCAACGCTGGGGGTGGTATGTGGGAGCTGTTTTTT. It specifies CASSPNAGGGMWELFF. Combining the CDR3 with reference TRBV11-2 and TRBJ2-2 gives the whole variable domain EAGVAQSPRYKIIEKRQSVAFWCNPISGHATLYWYQQILGQGPKLLIQFQNNGVVDDSQLPKDRFSAERLKGVDSTLKIQPAKLEDSAVYLCASSPNAGGGMWELFFGEGSRLTVL.